What follows are 2 T cell receptor beta chains derived from one specimen sequenced in a study of cytotoxic CD8 clonotypes in ibrutinib-treated CLL. TCRdb keeps only in-frame clones here, not all; method: immunoSEQ multiplex PCR. The sample holds more than 85,000 clones, more than 70% seen once. Source: PBMCs, taken after 24 months of ibrutinib treatment. These receptors were obtained from a human donor with chronic lymphocytic leukemia.

This rearrangement joins TRBV29-1 to TRBJ2-3; 7 positions agree with TRBD2. The V gene end was trimmed by 6 bases and the J gene end by 0 bases; junction bases not matched to a gene: 3. From germline, CDR1 is SQVTM and CDR2 ANQGSEA. There are 13 residues in the CDR3. The CDR3 region is CSVRETSTDTQYF. CDR3 DNA sequence: TGCAGCGTGCGGGAGACTAGCACAGATACGCAGTATTTT.

The chain combines TRBV6-5 with TRBJ2-7; tentative D call: TRBD1 (5 bases). CDR3 length equals 15 residues. CDR1 and CDR2 (germline): MNHEY, SVGAGI. The V end lost 2 bases, the J end lost 7 bases, and 18 bases lay between the germline ends. The CDR3 bases are TGTGCCAGCAGTTACGAGAAGTTGGGGCCCCCAGAGCAGTACTTC. Translating gives CASSYEKLGPPEQYF.